Each of the 32 T cell receptor beta chains below was sequenced from the same sample in a study of blood T cell repertoires in COVID-19. The method was immunoSEQ multiplex PCR; TCRdb's version includes in-frame clones alone and lacks a portion of them. Here the sample spans 390,000 or so clones, about 90% being singletons. Sequencing was performed on peripheral blood. These receptors came from a man between 18 and 35 years old with active or convalescent COVID-19.

This clone came up a few times. The chain combines TRBV27 with TRBJ1-2; perhaps TRBD1 as D (6 bases). Trimming shortened V by 3 bases and J by 7 bases, and 12 bases separated the two germline ends. The CDR3 totals 13 residues. Germline V gene lookup returns CDR1 MNHEY and CDR2 SMNVEV (reference sequence). The DNA for the CDR3 is TGTGCCAGCAGTTTTTTAGGGGGGGGTGGCTACACCTTC. Protein product: CASSFLGGGGYTF.

This rearrangement joins TRBV28 to TRBJ2-1; TRBD1 agrees at 7 bases. V was pared by 4 bases and J by 3 bases, with 3 bases of the junction left unmatched. Germline-derived CDR1 and CDR2 are MDHEN and SYDVKM. There are 14 residues in the CDR3. CDR3 residues: CASSSGTVYNEQFF. Written as DNA, the CDR3 is TGTGCCAGCAGTTCAGGGACAGTCTACAATGAGCAGTTCTTC.

This chain links TRBV5-1 with TRBJ1-1, with D possibly matching TRBD1 (5 bases). Trimming shortened V by 0 bases and J by 5 bases, and 20 bases separated the two germline ends. Germline CDR1 is SGHRS and CDR2 is YFSETQ. The CDR3 is made up of 17 amino acids. CDR3 sequence reads: CASSLACFRGVRTEAFF. CDR3 bases: TGCGCCAGCAGCTTGGCCTGTTTTCGGGGGGTTCGGACTGAAGCTTTCTTT.

V and J are TRBV28 and TRBJ1-5; D is unclear. Germline V gene lookup returns CDR1 MDHEN and CDR2 SYDVKM. With 1 base removed from V and 3 bases from J, the gap between germline ends came to 7 bases. The CDR3 contains 14 residues. CDR3 DNA: TGTGCCAGCAGTTTATTGGCAGACAATCAGCCCCAGCATTTT. Amino acids: CASSLLADNQPQHF.

To note about this clone: This sample also contains other DNA sequences that code for the same CDR3. The V call is TRBV7-9, the J call TRBJ2-3; D might be TRBD2 (6 bases). Germline V gene data show CDR1 as SEHNR and CDR2 as FQNEAQ (reference sequence). Trimming shortened V by 1 base and J by 0 bases, and 8 bases separated the two germline ends. The CDR3 covers 15 residues. CDR3 sequence: CASSLVSGSTDTQYF. For the CDR3, the DNA is TGTGCCAGCAGCTTAGTAAGCGGGAGCACAGATACGCAGTATTTT.

The rearrangement uses TRBV18 and TRBJ1-2, with TRBD1 identical over 7 bases. This CDR3 has 14 amino acids. CDR1 and CDR2 (germline): KGHSH, LQKENI. The ends lost 4 bases at V and 5 bases at J; junction bases unmatched: 7. CDR3 in DNA: TGTGCCAGCTCACGGAGCGAGGGGGCGTATGGCTACACCTTC. It encodes CASSRSEGAYGYTF. The variable domain in full, completed from reference TRBV18 and TRBJ1-2, reads NAGVMQNPRHLVRRRGQEARLRCSPMKGHSHVYWYRQLPEEGLKFMVYLQKENIIDESGMPKERFSAEFPKEGPSILRIQQVVRGDSAAYFCASSRSEGAYGYTFGSGTRLTVV.

The chain links TRBV19 to TRBJ1-3; a weak D match, TRBD1 (5 bases). Trimming removed 4 bases at V and 10 bases at J, with 17 bases between. Per germline, CDR1 LNHDA and CDR2 SQIVND (reference sequence). The CDR3 contains 14 residues. The CDR3 bases are TGTGCCAGTAGTACCATCGACAGCCTTGGGACCATATATTTT. Translation: CASSTIDSLGTIYF. The full variable domain, rest sourced from reference TRBV19 and TRBJ1-3, is DGGITQSPKYLFRKEGQNVTLSCEQNLNHDAMYWYRQDPGQGLRLIYYSQIVNDFQKGDIAEGYSVSREKKESFPLTVTSAQKNPTAFYLCASSTIDSLGTIYFGEGSWLTVV.

The V and J genes are TRBV3-1 (or the pseudogene TRBV3-2) and TRBJ1-1; 7 bases map to TRBD1. Germline CDR1 reads LGHDT; CDR2 reads YNNKEL (reference sequence). Losses at the gene ends were 2 bases for V and 4 bases for J; bases not matched to a gene: 4. The CDR3 sequence is 14 residues long. In nucleotides, the CDR3 is TGTGCCAGCAGCCAACGCGGACAGGTCACTGAAGCTTTCTTT. This translates into CASSQRGQVTEAFF.

This chain connects TRBV27 to TRBJ1-6; D might be TRBD1 (5 bases). The length of the CDR3 is 12 residues. V was clipped by 4 bases and J by 10 bases, with 8 bases between them. Germline assignment: CDR1 MNHEY and CDR2 SMNVEV (reference sequence). The CDR3 loop is CASSWGGSPLHF. The CDR3 DNA follows: TGTGCCAGCAGTTGGGGGGGGTCACCCCTCCACTTT.

In DNA, the CDR3 is TGTGCCAGCAGCCAAGAGGCGGTAGAGACCCAGTACTTC. Translating gives CASSQEAVETQYF. The V and J genes are TRBV3-1 (or the pseudogene TRBV3-2) and TRBJ2-5, with D hard to call. Germline CDR1 LGHDT, CDR2 YNNKEL (reference sequence). V was pared by 0 bases and J by 4 bases, with 6 bases between. There are 13 residues in the CDR3.

As DNA, the CDR3 is TGTGCCAGCAGCTCCGCCCAGGGGGTAGTAGAGGCTTTCTTT. Its protein is CASSSAQGVVEAFF. This chain links TRBV7-9 with TRBJ1-1; 7 bases are shared with TRBD1. This CDR3 is 14 amino acids long. Trimming cost V 4 bases and J 11 bases; bases outside gene matches: 13. Germline lookup yields CDR1 SEHNR and CDR2 FQNEAQ (reference sequence). The entire variable domain, with the rest obtained from reference TRBV7-9 and TRBJ1-1, is as follows: DTGVSQNPRHKITKRGQNVTFRCDPISEHNRLYWYRQTLGQGPEFLTYFQNEAQLEKSRLLSDRFSAERPKGSFSTLEIQRTEQGDSAMYLCASSSAQGVVEAFFGQGTRLTVV.

J is TRBJ2-1 and V is TRBV14; 7 nucleotides align to TRBD1. The CDR3 covers 15 residues. Germline V gene sequence: CDR1 SGHDN, CDR2 FVKESK. Unmatched junction bases numbered 4, after V lost 1 base and J lost 4 bases. The CDR3 reads CASSQAGQRYNEQFF. As DNA, the CDR3 is TGTGCCAGCAGCCAAGCGGGACAGAGATACAATGAGCAGTTCTTC.

This chain joins TRBV29-1 and TRBJ2-3; TRBD1 matches 7 bases. The CDR3 covers 15 residues. V was clipped by 0 bases and J by 3 bases; unmatched bases: 6. From germline, CDR1 is SQVTM and CDR2 ANQGSEA. CDR3 bases: TGCAGCGTTGAAGAGACAGGGCCCCGTACAGATACGCAGTATTTT. Translation: CSVEETGPRTDTQYF.

V is TRBV10-3 and J is TRBJ2-2; a possible D gene is TRBD1 (6 bases). CDR1 and CDR2 from the germline V gene are ENHRY and SYGVKD. The CDR3 length is 16 residues. Trimming cost V 10 bases and J 2 bases, with 20 bases left between them. The CDR3 here is CATTITGTLNTGELFF. CDR3 DNA sequence: TGTGCCACTACAATCACAGGGACCCTAAACACCGGGGAGCTGTTTTTT.

The chain employs TRBV12-3 or TRBV12-4 and TRBJ2-1; 11 bases line up with TRBD2. This CDR3 is built from 13 residues. V gave up 6 bases and J gave up 8 bases; unmatched junction bases: 3. This CDR3 reads CASRTSGVYEQFF. In DNA form, the CDR3 reads TGTGCCAGCAGGACTAGCGGGGTCTATGAGCAGTTCTTC.

This chain joins TRBV19 and TRBJ1-5; D remains ambiguous. CDR3 length: 15 amino acids. Looked up from germline, CDR1 is LNHDA and CDR2 is SQIVND (reference sequence). Trimming pared 7 bases from V and 1 base from J, leaving 14 bases between. The CDR3 loop is CASIPKSGSNQPQHF. In DNA form, the CDR3 reads TGTGCCAGTATCCCAAAGTCGGGGAGCAATCAGCCCCAGCATTTT.

Notes on this clone: Mismatch with germline at one junction end may stem from a read error. CDR3 sequence reads: CSVDRGPGIIF. The CDR3 coding sequence is TGCAGCGTTGACAGGGGGCCCGGGATTATTTTT. The chain carries TRBV29-1 and TRBJ1-1, with 8 bases that match TRBD1. In germline, CDR1 is SQVTM, CDR2 ANQGSEA. The CDR3 runs to 11 residues.

The chain is built from TRBV5-1 and TRBJ2-7; TRBD2 matches at 11 bases. The V segment lost 3 bases and the J segment 4 bases; nucleotides outside the gene matches: 15. This CDR3 has 18 amino acids. Looked up from germline, CDR1 is SGHRS and CDR2 is YFSETQ. CDR3 residues: CASSYSSSPGLADYEQYF. Here the CDR3 DNA reads TGCGCCAGCAGCTACTCCTCCTCACCGGGACTAGCGGATTACGAGCAGTACTTC. The whole variable domain, remainder taken from reference TRBV5-1 and TRBJ2-7, is KAGVTQTPRYLIKTRGQQVTLSCSPISGHRSVSWYQQTPGQGLQFLFEYFSETQRNKGNFPGRFSGRQFSNSRSEMNVSTLELGDSALYLCASSYSSSPGLADYEQYFGPGTRLTVT.

V and J are TRBV4-1 and TRBJ1-4; D might be TRBD1 (6 bases). The CDR3 sequence is 16 residues long. Germline CDR1 is MGHRA and CDR2 is YSYEKL. Trimming removed 1 base at V and 0 bases at J, with 9 bases between. Written as DNA, the CDR3 is TGCGCCAGCAGCCAAGCAGGGGTTGCAACTAATGAAAAACTGTTTTTT. It translates to CASSQAGVATNEKLFF.

V usage is TRBV11-2 and J usage is TRBJ2-1; a possible D gene is TRBD2 (6 bases). Germline CDR1 is SGHAT and CDR2 is FQNNGV. CDR3 length: 17 residues. The V end was cut by 4 bases, the J end by 2 bases, with 18 bases between. CDR3 loop: CASSSNSGDWAYNEQFF. CDR3 in DNA: TGTGCCAGCAGCTCCAATTCCGGGGACTGGGCCTACAATGAGCAGTTCTTC.

The chain recombines TRBV5-1 with TRBJ2-5, with D unresolved. The CDR3 consists of 14 residues. CDR1 is SGHRS, CDR2 YFSETQ, per germline. V was trimmed by 6 bases and J by 1 base, leaving 13 bases between them. In DNA form, the CDR3 reads TGCGCCAGCACCCAATCAGTACCCCAAGAGACCCAGTACTTC. The encoded protein is CASTQSVPQETQYF.

CDR3 coding DNA: TGTGCCAGCAGCCCTACCCTGGGGACTCCCCACAATGAGCAGTTCTTC. Encoded protein: CASSPTLGTPHNEQFF. The rearrangement uses TRBV7-3 and TRBJ2-1; D possibly corresponds to TRBD2 (6 bases). This CDR3 has 16 residues. Germline V gene sequence: CDR1 SGHTA, CDR2 FQGTGA. V was shortened by 5 bases and J by 5 bases, with 19 bases between the two germline ends.

V and J are TRBV27 and TRBJ1-2; D gene unclear. The germline V gene encodes CDR1 MNHEY and CDR2 SMNVEV (reference sequence). V dropped 3 bases and J dropped 4 bases, with 9 bases sitting between them. The CDR3 is 13 residues long. The CDR3 sequence: CASSFLPVYGYTF. In DNA, the CDR3 is TGTGCCAGCAGTTTCCTACCGGTCTATGGCTACACCTTC.

The rearrangement links TRBV29-1 to TRBJ1-2, with D unclear. The V gene's germline CDR1 is SQVTM and CDR2 ANQGSEA. Trimming pared 4 bases from V and 6 bases from J, leaving 18 bases between. The CDR3 covers 14 residues. The chain's CDR3 is CSVVDQMNFHGYTF. The CDR3, as DNA: TGCAGCGTTGTAGATCAAATGAACTTCCATGGCTACACCTTC.

The rearrangement links TRBV7-2 to TRBJ1-5; the match to TRBD1 covers 9 bases. CDR1 SGHTA and CDR2 FQGNSA come from the germline V gene. This CDR3 has 18 residues. V shed 4 bases, J shed 0 bases, and the junction held 10 bases outside the gene matches. The CDR3 is CASSSRDRDVYSNQPQHF. The DNA of the CDR3 is TGTGCCAGCAGCTCCCGGGACAGGGATGTTTATAGCAATCAGCCCCAGCATTTT.

This rearrangement joins TRBV11-2 to TRBJ2-2; possible D gene TRBD2, 6 bases. V was pared by 5 bases and J by 6 bases, with 13 bases between. This CDR3 comprises 14 residues. Per germline, CDR1 SGHAT and CDR2 FQNNGV. Here the CDR3 DNA reads TGTGCCAGCAGCCTAGTGTCGGGGGCCGGGGAGCTGTTTTTT. It is translated as CASSLVSGAGELFF. The whole variable domain, remainder taken from reference TRBV11-2 and TRBJ2-2, is EAGVAQSPRYKIIEKRQSVAFWCNPISGHATLYWYQQILGQGPKLLIQFQNNGVVDDSQLPKDRFSAERLKGVDSTLKIQPAKLEDSAVYLCASSLVSGAGELFFGEGSRLTVL.

The chain recombines TRBV7-9 with TRBJ2-5; D uncertain. Germline V gene data show CDR1 as SEHNR and CDR2 as FQNEAQ (reference sequence). V was shortened by 2 bases and J by 5 bases, with 3 bases between the two germline ends. The CDR3 sequence is 11 residues long. The CDR3 DNA reads TGTGCCAGCAGCTTACCGGAGACCCAGTACTTC. Translating it yields CASSLPETQYF.

The V and J genes are TRBV5-1 and TRBJ1-5; 7 bases fit TRBD1. V trimming: 5 bases; J trimming: 3 bases; junction bases outside the gene matches: 8. CDR1 and CDR2 (germline): SGHRS, YFSETQ. This CDR3 has 15 residues. CDR3 in DNA: TGCGCCAGCAGTTGGACAGGCGTAACCAATCAGCCCCAGCATTTT. Residues: CASSWTGVTNQPQHF.

The chain has TRBV20-1 and TRBJ2-1; 10 bases are a match to TRBD2. Germline V CDR1 and CDR2: DFQATT, SNEGSKA (reference sequence). V lost 3 bases to trimming and J lost 8 bases; unmatched junction nucleotides: 13. This CDR3 has 16 amino acids. The CDR3 sequence is CSASVASGSYEDEQFF. The CDR3 DNA reads TGCAGTGCTAGTGTGGCTAGCGGGAGTTATGAGGATGAGCAGTTCTTC.

The V call is TRBV5-8, the J call TRBJ1-6; 7 nucleotides agree with TRBD1. CDR3 length equals 16 residues. After removal of 2 bases from V and 6 bases from J, the junction contained 8 bases not matched to a gene. Per germline, CDR1 SGHTS and CDR2 YDEGEE. The CDR3 bases are TGTGCCAGCAGCTTAACACGGGACAGTATTAATTCACCCCTCCACTTT. Protein product: CASSLTRDSINSPLHF.

This chain links TRBV6-2 or TRBV6-3 with TRBJ1-1; D might be TRBD1 (6 bases). This CDR3 contains 18 residues. Germline values: CDR1 MNHEY, CDR2 SVGEGT. V lost 0 bases, J lost 0 bases, and 17 bases lay in between. CDR3 sequence: CASSYSSTGGTMNTEAFF. DNA of the CDR3: TGTGCCAGCAGTTACTCCTCGACAGGTGGAACCATGAACACTGAAGCTTTCTTT.

The genes are TRBV25-1 and TRBJ1-2; the D gene is possibly TRBD1 (5 bases). The CDR3 contains 15 residues. CDR1 is MGHDK and CDR2 is SYGVNS in the germline V gene. The V gene lost 3 bases and the J gene lost 1 base, with 12 bases spanning the gap. The CDR3, as DNA: TGTGCCAGCAGTGAGTACCCAGACAGTAACTATGGCTACACCTTC. This codes for CASSEYPDSNYGYTF.